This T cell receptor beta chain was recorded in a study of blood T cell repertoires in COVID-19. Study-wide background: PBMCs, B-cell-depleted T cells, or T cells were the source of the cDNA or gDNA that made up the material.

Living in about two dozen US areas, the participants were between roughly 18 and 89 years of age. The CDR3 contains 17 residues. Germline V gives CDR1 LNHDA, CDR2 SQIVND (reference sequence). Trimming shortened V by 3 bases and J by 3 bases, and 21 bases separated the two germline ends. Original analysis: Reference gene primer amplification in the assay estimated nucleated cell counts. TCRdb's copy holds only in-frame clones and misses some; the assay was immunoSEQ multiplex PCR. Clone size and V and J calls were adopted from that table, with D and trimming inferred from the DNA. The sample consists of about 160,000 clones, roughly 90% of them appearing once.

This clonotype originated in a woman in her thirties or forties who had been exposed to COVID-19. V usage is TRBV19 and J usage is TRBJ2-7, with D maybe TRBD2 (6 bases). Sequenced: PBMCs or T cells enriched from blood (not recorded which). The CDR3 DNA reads TGTGCCAGTAGTATCCGCTCCGTGGGGACGGGGGTCTACGAGCAGTACTTC. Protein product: CASSIRSVGTGVYEQYF.